Following are 10 T cell receptor beta chains from one sample sequenced in a study of blood T cells in healthy people across ages. Alongside a J-beta primer mix, a sample-barcoded 5' primer served in a second PCR lasting 7 to 11 cycles. Using its own MiXCR run on the 5' RACE reads, TCRdb lists one record per CDR3 protein. The sample lists 1.5 million to 2 million distinct CDR3 sequences; approximately 30% were seen once. Material: blood. The receptor source for this set is a woman under 40 in good health.

At least ten counts were recorded for this clonotype. This rearrangement joins TRBV7-6 to TRBJ2-1; a weak D match, TRBD2 (6 bases). This CDR3 has 17 amino acids. Germline CDR1 reads SGHVS; CDR2 reads FNYEAQ. V was clipped by 7 bases and J by 0 bases, with 19 bases between them. The CDR3 DNA reads TGTGCCAGCAAACCGACCCCATTGCGGGGCTCCTACAATGAGCAGTTCTTC. Translation gives CASKPTPLRGSYNEQFF. The full variable domain, with the rest looked up from reference TRBV7-6 and TRBJ2-1, is GAGVSQSPRYKVTKRGQDVALRCDPISGHVSLYWYRQALGQGPEFLTYFNYEAQQDKSGLPNDRFSAERPEGSISTLTIQRTEQRDSAMYRCASKPTPLRGSYNEQFFGPGTRLTVL.

The V and J genes are TRBV5-1 and TRBJ1-3; the D is unclear. The CDR3 extends over 14 amino acids. CDR1 is SGHRS and CDR2 is YFSETQ in the germline V gene. The V end lost 0 bases, the J end lost 4 bases, and 8 bases lay between the germline ends. CDR3 region: CASSLDSPGNTIYF. The CDR3 nucleotides are TGCGCCAGCAGCTTGGATTCGCCGGGAAACACCATATATTTT.

The chain employs TRBV10-3 and TRBJ2-3, with TRBD1 matching 12 bases. Germline values: CDR1 ENHRY, CDR2 SYGVKD. V trimming: 6 bases; J trimming: 5 bases; junction bases outside the gene matches: 6. The CDR3 extends over 15 amino acids. CDR3 nucleotide sequence: TGTGCCATCAGCGCCCGGGACAGGGGGCGAGATACGCAGTATTTT. It encodes CAISARDRGRDTQYF.

This chain uses TRBV6-5 with TRBJ2-7; a weak D match, TRBD1 (6 bases). The CDR3 sequence is 13 residues long. Per the germline V gene, CDR1 is MNHEY and CDR2 is SVGAGI. With 6 bases removed from V and 6 bases from J, the gap between germline ends came to 15 bases. CDR3 region: CASSADQGGEQYF. The DNA for the CDR3 is TGTGCCAGCAGCGCCGACCAAGGGGGCGAGCAGTACTTC.

Details on this clonotype: The junction departs from germline at one end; a sequencing error may be responsible. This CDR3 is CSASEREWANGQFF. CDR3 bases: TGCAGTGCTAGCGAGCGGGAGTGGGCCAATGGGCAGTTCTTC. The rearrangement links TRBV20-1 to TRBJ2-1; 8 positions match TRBD2. Germline CDR1 reads DFQATT; CDR2 reads SNEGSKA (reference sequence). The CDR3 totals 14 residues.

The gene calls are TRBV5-1 and TRBJ2-7, with 7 bases identical to TRBD1. J lost 0 bases, V lost 0 bases, and 12 bases had no gene match. Looked up from germline, CDR1 is SGHRS and CDR2 is YFSETQ. The CDR3 runs 18 residues. This chain's CDR3 is CASSLAVTSGTASYEQYF. The CDR3 nucleotides read TGCGCCAGCAGCTTGGCCGTAACTTCAGGGACAGCCTCCTACGAGCAGTACTTC.

Concerning this clonotype itself: A much larger clone lies one base from this, so it may be a read error. This rearrangement joins TRBV20-1 to TRBJ2-1; 7 bases agree with TRBD2. Germline-derived CDR1 and CDR2 are DFQATT and SNEGSKA (reference sequence). The V segment lost 0 bases and the J segment 0 bases; nucleotides outside the gene matches: 11. There are 18 residues in the CDR3. CDR3 coding DNA: TGCAGTGCTAGAGATCCCCGGGGGGATCCTAGCTCCTACAATGAGCAGTTCTTC. It codes for CSARDPRGDPSSYNEQFF.

The table lists this clonotype with a few counts. The V call is TRBV7-2, the J call TRBJ2-5; TRBD2 agrees at 13 bases. The germline CDR1 and CDR2 sequences are SGHTA and FQGNSA. The V segment lost 1 base and the J segment 11 bases; nucleotides outside the gene matches: 16. This CDR3 contains 18 residues. CDR3 in DNA: TGTGCCAGCAGCTTAGGTTTAACTAGCGGGGGGGGGCAGGAAGAGCAGTACTTC. This encodes CASSLGLTSGGGQEEQYF.

The chain uses TRBV12-3 or TRBV12-4 and TRBJ2-1, with 7 bases lining up with TRBD2. The CDR3 contains 11 residues. V shed 6 bases and J 10 bases; nucleotides not matched to a gene: 3. The CDR3 nucleotides read TGTGCCAGCAGCACTAGCGTGGAGCAGTTCTTC. Translating it yields CASSTSVEQFF.

This clonotype was seen a handful of times. This chain uses TRBV7-9 with TRBJ2-3; D may match TRBD1 or TRBD2 (5 bases each). Germline assignment: CDR1 SEHNR and CDR2 FQNEAQ (reference sequence). V lost 1 base and J lost 14, with 13 bases in between. This CDR3 has 12 amino acids. The CDR3 DNA sequence: TGTGCCAGCAGCTTAGACCGGGACCCAGCGTATTTT. Encoded protein: CASSLDRDPAYF.